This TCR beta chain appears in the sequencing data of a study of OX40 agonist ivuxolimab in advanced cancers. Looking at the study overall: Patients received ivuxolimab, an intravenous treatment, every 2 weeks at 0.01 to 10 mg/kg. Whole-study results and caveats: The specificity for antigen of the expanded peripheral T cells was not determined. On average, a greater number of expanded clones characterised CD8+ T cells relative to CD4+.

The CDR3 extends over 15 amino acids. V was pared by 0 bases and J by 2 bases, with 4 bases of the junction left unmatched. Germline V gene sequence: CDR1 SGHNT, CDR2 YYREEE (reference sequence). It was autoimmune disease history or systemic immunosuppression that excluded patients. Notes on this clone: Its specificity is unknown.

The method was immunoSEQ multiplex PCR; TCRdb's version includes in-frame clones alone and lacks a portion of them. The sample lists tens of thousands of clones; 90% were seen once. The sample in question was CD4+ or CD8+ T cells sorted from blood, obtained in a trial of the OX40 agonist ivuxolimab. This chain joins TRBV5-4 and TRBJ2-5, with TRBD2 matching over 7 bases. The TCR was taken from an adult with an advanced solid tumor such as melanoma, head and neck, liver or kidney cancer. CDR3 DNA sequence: TGTGCCAGCAGCTTGGAGGCTAGCGGACAAGAGACCCAGTACTTC. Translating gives CASSLEASGQETQYF.